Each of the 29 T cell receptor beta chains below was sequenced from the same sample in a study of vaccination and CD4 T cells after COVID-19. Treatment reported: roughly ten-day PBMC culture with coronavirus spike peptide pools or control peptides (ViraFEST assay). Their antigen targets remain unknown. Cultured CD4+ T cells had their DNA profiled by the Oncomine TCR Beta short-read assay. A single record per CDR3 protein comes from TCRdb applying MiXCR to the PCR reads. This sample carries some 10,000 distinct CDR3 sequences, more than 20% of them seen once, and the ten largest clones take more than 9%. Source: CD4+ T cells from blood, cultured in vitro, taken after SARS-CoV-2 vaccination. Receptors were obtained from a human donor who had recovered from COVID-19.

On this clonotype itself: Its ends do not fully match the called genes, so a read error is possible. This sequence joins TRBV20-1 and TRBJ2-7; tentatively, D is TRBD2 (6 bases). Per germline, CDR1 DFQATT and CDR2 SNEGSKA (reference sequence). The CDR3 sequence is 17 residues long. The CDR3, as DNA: TGCAGTGCTAGAGATCTGATTGAGCGGGTAGGCTCCTACGAGCGGTACTTC. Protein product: CSARDLIERVGSYERYF.

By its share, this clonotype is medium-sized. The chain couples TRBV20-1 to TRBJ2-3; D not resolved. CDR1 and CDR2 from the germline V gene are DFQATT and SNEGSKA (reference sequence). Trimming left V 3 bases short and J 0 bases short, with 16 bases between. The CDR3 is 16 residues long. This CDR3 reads CSASSETSVSTDTQYF. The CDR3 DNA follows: TGCAGTGCTAGCTCTGAGACATCGGTTAGCACAGATACGCAGTATTTT.

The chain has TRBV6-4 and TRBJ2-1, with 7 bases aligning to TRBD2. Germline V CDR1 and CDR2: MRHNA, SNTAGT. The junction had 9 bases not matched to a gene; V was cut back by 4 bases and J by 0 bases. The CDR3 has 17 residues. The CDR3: CASSAQGGWSSYNEQFF. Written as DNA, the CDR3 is TGTGCCAGCAGTGCCCAGGGAGGGTGGAGCTCCTACAATGAGCAGTTCTTC.

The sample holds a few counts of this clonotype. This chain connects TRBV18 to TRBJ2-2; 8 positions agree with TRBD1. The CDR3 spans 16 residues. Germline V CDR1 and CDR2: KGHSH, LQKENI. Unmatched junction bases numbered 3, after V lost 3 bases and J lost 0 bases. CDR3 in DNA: TGTGCCAGCTCACCTCAGACAGGGGCGAACACCGGGGAGCTGTTTTTT. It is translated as CASSPQTGANTGELFF.

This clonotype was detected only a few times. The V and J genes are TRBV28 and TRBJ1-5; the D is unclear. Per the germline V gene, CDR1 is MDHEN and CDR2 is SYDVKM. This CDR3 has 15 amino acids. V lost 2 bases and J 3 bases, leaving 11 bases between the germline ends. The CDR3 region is CASSLKGSYNQPQHF. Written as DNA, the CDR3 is TGTGCCAGCAGTTTAAAAGGCAGTTACAATCAGCCCCAGCATTTT. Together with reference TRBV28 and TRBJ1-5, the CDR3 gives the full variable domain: DVKVTQSSRYLVKRTGEKVFLECVQDMDHENMFWYRQDPGLGLRLIYFSYDVKMKEKGDIPEGYSVSREKKERFSLILESASTNQTSMYLCASSLKGSYNQPQHFGDGTRLSIL.

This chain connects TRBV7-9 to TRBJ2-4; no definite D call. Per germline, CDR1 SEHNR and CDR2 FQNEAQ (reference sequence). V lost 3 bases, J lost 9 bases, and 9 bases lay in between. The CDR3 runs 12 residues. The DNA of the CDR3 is TGTGCCAGCAGCTTTGAAAGAAGCATTCAGTACTTC. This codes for CASSFERSIQYF.

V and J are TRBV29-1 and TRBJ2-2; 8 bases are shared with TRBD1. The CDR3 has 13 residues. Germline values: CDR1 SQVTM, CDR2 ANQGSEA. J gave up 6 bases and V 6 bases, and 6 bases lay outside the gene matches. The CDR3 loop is CSVDRDRAGELFF. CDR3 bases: TGCAGCGTGGACAGGGATCGGGCCGGGGAGCTGTTTTTT.

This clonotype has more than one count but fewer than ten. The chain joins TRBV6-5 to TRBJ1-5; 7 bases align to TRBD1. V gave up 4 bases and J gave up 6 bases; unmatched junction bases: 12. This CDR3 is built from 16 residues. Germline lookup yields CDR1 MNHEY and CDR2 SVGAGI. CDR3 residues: CASSSDRTGVGQPQHF. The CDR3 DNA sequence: TGTGCCAGCAGTTCCGACCGAACAGGGGTTGGTCAGCCCCAGCATTTT.

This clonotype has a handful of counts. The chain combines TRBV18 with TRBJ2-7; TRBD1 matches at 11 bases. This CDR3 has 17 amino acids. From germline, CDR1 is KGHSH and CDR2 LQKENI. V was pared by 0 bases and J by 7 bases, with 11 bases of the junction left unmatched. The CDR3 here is CASSPPRTGGIGYEQYF. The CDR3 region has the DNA TGTGCCAGCTCACCACCGAGGACAGGGGGCATTGGTTATGAGCAGTACTTC.

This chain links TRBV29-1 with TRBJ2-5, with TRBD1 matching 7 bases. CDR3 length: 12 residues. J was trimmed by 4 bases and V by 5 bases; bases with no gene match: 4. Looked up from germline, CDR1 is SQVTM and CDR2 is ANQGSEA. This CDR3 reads CSVRDRRETQYF. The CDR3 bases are TGCAGCGTTCGGGACAGAAGAGAGACCCAGTACTTC.

This chain's CDR3 is CASSLTGDVTDTQYF. CDR3 nucleotide sequence: TGTGCCAGCAGCTTAACAGGGGACGTAACAGATACGCAGTATTTT. The V gene is TRBV7-9, the J gene TRBJ2-3, with 7 bases matching TRBD1. This CDR3 contains 15 residues. The V gene end was trimmed by 2 bases and the J gene end by 3 bases; junction bases not matched to a gene: 5. CDR1 is SEHNR, CDR2 FQNEAQ, per germline (reference sequence). Full variable domain (remainder filled in from reference TRBV7-9 and TRBJ2-3): DTGVSQNPRHKITKRGQNVTFRCDPISEHNRLYWYRQTLGQGPEFLTYFQNEAQLEKSRLLSDRFSAERPKGSFSTLEIQRTEQGDSAMYLCASSLTGDVTDTQYFGPGTRLTVL.

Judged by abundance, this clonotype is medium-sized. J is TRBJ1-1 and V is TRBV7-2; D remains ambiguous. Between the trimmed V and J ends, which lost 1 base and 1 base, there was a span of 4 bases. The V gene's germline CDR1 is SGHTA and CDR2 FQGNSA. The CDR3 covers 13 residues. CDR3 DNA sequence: TGTGCCAGCAGCTTAGTGGGGAACACTGAAGCTTTCTTT. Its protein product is CASSLVGNTEAFF.

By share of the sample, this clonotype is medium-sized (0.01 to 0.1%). CDR3 amino acids: CSARAPGLAQETQYF. The CDR3 DNA reads as TGCAGTGCTAGAGCCCCGGGACTAGCGCAAGAGACCCAGTACTTC. The chain recombines TRBV20-1 with TRBJ2-5; 10 bases fit TRBD2. Losses at the gene ends were 1 base for V and 2 bases for J; bases not matched to a gene: 4. The length of the CDR3 is 15 residues. Germline CDR1 and CDR2: DFQATT and SNEGSKA (reference sequence).

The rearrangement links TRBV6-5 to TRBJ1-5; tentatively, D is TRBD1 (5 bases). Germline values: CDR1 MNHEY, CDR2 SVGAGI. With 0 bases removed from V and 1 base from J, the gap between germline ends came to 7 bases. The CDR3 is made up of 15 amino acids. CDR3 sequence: CASSYSRQSNQPQHF. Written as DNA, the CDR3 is TGTGCCAGCAGTTACTCCCGACAGAGCAATCAGCCCCAGCATTTT.

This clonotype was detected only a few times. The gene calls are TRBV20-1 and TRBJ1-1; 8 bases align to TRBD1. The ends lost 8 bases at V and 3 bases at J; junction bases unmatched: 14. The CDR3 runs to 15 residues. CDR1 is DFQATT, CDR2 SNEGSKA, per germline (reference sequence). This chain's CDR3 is CSPGQGSAVHTEAFF. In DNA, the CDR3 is TGCAGTCCCGGACAGGGTTCGGCGGTTCACACTGAAGCTTTCTTT.

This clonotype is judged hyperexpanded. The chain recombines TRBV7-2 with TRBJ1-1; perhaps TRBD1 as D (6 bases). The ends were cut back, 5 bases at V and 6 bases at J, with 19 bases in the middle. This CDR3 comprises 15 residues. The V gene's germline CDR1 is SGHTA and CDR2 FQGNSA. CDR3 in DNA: TGTGCCAGCAGCCTCCAGACAGGATTGAGAGCTGAAGCTTTCTTT. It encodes CASSLQTGLRAEAFF.

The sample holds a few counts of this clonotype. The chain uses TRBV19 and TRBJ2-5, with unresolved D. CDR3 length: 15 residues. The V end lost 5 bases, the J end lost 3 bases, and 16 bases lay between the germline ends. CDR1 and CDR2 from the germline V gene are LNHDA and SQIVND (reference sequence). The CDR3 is CASSQVPIREETQYF. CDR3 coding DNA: TGTGCCAGTAGTCAAGTCCCCATCCGGGAAGAGACCCAGTACTTC. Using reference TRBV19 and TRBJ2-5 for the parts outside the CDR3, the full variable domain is DGGITQSPKYLFRKEGQNVTLSCEQNLNHDAMYWYRQDPGQGLRLIYYSQIVNDFQKGDIAEGYSVSREKKESFPLTVTSAQKNPTAFYLCASSQVPIREETQYFGPGTRLLVL.

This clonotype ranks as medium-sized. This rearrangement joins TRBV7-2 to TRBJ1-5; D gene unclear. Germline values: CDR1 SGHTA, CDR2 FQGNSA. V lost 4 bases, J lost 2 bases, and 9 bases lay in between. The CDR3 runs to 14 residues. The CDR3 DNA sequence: TGTGCCAGCAGCTCAACTTGGGGCAATCAGCCCCAGCATTTT. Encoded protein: CASSSTWGNQPQHF.

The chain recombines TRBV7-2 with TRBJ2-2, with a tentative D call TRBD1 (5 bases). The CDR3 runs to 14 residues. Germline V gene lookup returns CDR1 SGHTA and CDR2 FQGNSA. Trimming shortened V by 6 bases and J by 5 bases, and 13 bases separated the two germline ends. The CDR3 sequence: CASRGRVGTGELFF. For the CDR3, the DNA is TGTGCCAGCAGAGGCAGGGTTGGGACCGGGGAGCTGTTTTTT. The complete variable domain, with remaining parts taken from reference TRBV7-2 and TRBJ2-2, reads GAGVSQSPSNKVTEKGKDVELRCDPISGHTALYWYRQSLGQGLEFLIYFQGNSAPDKSGLPSDRFSAERTGGSVSTLTIQRTQQEDSAVYLCASRGRVGTGELFFGEGSRLTVL.

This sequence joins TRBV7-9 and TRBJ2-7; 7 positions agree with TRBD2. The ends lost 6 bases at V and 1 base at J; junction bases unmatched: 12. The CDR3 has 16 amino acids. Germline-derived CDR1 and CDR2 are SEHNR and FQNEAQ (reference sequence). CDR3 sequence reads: CASSHHAGGSSYEQYF. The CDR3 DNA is TGTGCCAGCAGTCACCACGCCGGCGGGAGTTCCTACGAGCAGTACTTC.

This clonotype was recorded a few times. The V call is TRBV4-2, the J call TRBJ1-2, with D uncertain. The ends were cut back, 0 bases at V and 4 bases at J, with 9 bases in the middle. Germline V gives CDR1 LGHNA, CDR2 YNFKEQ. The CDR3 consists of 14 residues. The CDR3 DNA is TGTGCCAGCAGCCAAGATTTACAGAGCTATGGCTACACCTTC. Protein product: CASSQDLQSYGYTF.

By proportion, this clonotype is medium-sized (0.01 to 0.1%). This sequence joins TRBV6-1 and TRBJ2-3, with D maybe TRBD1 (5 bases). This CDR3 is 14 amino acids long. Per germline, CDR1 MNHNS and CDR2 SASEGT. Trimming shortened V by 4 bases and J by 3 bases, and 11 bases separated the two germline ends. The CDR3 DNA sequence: TGTGCCAGCAGTGGGGCAGGGCGTACAGATACGCAGTATTTT. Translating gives CASSGAGRTDTQYF.

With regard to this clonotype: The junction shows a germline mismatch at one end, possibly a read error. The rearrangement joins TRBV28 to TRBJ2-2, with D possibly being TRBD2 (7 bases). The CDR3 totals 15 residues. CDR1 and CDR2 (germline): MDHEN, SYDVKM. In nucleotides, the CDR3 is TGTGCCAGCGGTTTGGGGGGGACCAGGGGCGGGGAGCTGTTTTTT. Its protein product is CASGLGGTRGGELFF.

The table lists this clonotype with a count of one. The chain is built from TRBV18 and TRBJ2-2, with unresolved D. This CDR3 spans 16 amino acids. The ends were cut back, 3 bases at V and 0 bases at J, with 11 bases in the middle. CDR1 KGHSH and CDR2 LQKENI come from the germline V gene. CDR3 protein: CASSPFFRSNTGELFF. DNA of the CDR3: TGTGCCAGCTCACCGTTCTTCAGATCGAACACCGGGGAGCTGTTTTTT.

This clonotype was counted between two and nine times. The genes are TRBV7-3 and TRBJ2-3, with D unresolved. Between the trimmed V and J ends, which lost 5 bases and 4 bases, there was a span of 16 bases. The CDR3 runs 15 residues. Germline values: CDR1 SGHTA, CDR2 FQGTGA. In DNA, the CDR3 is TGTGCCAGCAGCGCGAACTGGGGTGGGGCAGATACGCAGTATTTT. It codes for CASSANWGGADTQYF.

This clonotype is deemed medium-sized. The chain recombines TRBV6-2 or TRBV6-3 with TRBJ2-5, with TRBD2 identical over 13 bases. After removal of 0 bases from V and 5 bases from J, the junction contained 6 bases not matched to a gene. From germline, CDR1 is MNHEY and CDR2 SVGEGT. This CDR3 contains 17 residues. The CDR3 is CASSYSTSGRSRETQYF. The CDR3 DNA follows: TGTGCCAGCAGTTACTCGACTAGCGGGAGGTCTAGGGAGACCCAGTACTTC.

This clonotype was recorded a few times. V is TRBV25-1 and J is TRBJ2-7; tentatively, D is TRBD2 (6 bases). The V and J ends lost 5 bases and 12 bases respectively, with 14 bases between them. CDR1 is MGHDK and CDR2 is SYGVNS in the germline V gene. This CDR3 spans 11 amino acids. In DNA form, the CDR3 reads TGTGCCAGCAGTCCGGGGGATACATGGTACTTC. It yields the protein CASSPGDTWYF.

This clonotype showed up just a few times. The CDR3: CATSETGGGGNEQYF. As DNA, the CDR3 is TGTGCCACCAGTGAGACAGGGGGCGGTGGGAACGAGCAGTACTTC. The V gene is TRBV24-1, the J gene TRBJ2-7, with TRBD1 matching 10 bases. The germline V gene encodes CDR1 KGHDR and CDR2 SFDVKD. With 4 bases clipped from V and 5 bases from J, the junction kept 7 bases outside the gene matches. The CDR3 has 15 residues.

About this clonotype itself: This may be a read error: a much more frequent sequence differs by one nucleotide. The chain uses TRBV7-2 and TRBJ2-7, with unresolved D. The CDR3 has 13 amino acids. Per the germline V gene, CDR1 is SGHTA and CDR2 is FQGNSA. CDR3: CASGLSGAYEQYF. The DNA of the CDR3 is TGTGCCAGCGGCTTATCTGGGGCCTACGAGCAGTACTTC.